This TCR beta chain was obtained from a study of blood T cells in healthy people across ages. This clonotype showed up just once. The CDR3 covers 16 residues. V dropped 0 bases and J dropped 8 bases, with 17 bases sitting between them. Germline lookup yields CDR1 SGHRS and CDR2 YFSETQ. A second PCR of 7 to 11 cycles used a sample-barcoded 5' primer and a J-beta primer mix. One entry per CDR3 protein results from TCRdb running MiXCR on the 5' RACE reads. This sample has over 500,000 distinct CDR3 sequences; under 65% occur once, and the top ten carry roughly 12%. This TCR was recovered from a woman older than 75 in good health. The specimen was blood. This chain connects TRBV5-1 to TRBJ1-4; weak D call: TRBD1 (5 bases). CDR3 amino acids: CASSLEGRVRIEKLFF. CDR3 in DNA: TGCGCCAGCAGCTTGGAGGGACGTGTACGGATAGAAAAACTGTTTTTT.